What follows is one T cell receptor beta chain and its context. Its antigen remains unknown. Sequence at one end of the junction differs from germline and may be a read error. Sequencing was performed with immunoSEQ multiplex PCR; in TCRdb, only in-frame clones are kept and a portion is missing. Of approximately 100,000 clones listed, 80% to 95% are singletons. The data were taken from a study of T cell responses to AZD1222 COVID-19 vaccine. Findings and limits, study-wide: Researchers took repertoire samples only after the peak T cell response had come.

Germline assignment: CDR1 SGHVS and CDR2 FNYEAQ. The CDR3 runs to 15 residues. Material: peripheral blood, obtained on day 0 of AZD1222 vaccination. The sequence was collected from an adult in good health. The chain links TRBV7-6 to TRBJ2-1; 7 bases align to TRBD2. This chain's CDR3 is CASSLGAGEGNEQFF. Here the CDR3 DNA reads TGTGCTAGCAGCTTAGGTGCGGGGGAGGGAAATGAGCAGTTCTTC.